The TCR beta chain described here comes from a study of neoadjuvant anti-PD-1 for oral cavity cancer. This clone has only a few counts. This CDR3 comprises 15 residues. The V gene end was trimmed by 3 bases and the J gene end by 2 bases; junction bases not matched to a gene: 5. The germline V gene encodes CDR1 LNHNV and CDR2 YYDKDF (reference sequence). Here immunoSEQ multiplex PCR was the method, and the copy in TCRdb shows in-frame clones only, minus some. This sample yields 9,500 to 15,000 clones, of which 55% to 70% are seen a single time; under 7.5% belongs to the top ten. The chain carries TRBV15 and TRBJ1-1; 8 nucleotides match TRBD1. The clonotype comes from a person aged 40 to 85 with oral cavity squamous cell carcinoma. The donor label of this sample is uncertain. Source: tumor tissue, taken before nivolumab (anti-PD-1) treatment. The CDR3 is CATSSRDRRNTEAFF. CDR3 coding DNA: TGTGCCACCAGCAGCCGGGACAGGCGAAACACTGAAGCTTTCTTT.